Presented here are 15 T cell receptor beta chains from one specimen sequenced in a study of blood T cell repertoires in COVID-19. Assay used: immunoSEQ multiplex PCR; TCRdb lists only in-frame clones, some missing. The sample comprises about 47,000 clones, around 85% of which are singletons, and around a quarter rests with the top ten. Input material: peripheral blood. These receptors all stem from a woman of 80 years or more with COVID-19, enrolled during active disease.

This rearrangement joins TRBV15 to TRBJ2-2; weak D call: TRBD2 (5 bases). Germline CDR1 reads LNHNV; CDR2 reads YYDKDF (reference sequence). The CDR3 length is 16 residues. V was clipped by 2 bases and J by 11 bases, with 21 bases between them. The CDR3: CATSRPRGLSQAELFF. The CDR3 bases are TGTGCCACCAGCAGACCCCGAGGGTTATCCCAGGCCGAGCTGTTTTTT.

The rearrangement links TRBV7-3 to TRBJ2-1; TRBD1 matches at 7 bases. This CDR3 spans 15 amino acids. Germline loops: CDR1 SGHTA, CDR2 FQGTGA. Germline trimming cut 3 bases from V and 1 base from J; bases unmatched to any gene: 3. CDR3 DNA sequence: TGTGCCAGCAGCTTCACAGGGGATTCCTACAATGAGCAGTTCTTC. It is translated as CASSFTGDSYNEQFF.

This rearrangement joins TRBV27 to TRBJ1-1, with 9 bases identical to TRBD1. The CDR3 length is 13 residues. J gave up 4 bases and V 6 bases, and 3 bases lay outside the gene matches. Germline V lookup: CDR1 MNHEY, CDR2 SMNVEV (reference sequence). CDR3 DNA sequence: TGTGCCAGCAGCGGACAGGGGACCACTGAAGCTTTCTTT. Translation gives CASSGQGTTEAFF.

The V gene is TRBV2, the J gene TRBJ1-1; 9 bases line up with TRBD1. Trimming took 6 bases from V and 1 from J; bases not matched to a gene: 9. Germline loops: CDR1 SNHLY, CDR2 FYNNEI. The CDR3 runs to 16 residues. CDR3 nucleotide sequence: TGTGCCAGCAGGACCAGACAGGGGGGTCAGAACACTGAAGCTTTCTTT. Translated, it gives CASRTRQGGQNTEAFF.

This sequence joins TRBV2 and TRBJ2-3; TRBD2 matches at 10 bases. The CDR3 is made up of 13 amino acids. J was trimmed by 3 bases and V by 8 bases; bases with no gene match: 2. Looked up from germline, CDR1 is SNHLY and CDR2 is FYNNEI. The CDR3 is CASQREGTDTQYF. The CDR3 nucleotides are TGTGCCAGCCAGCGGGAGGGTACAGATACGCAGTATTTT.

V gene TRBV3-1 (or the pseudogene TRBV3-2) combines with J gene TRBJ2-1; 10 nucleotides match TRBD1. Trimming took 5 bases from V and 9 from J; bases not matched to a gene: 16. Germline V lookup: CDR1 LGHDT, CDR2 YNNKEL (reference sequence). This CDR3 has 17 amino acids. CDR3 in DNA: TGTGCCAGCAGCAGTAAAGGGCGGGACAGGGGAGCGGGTGAGCAGTTCTTC. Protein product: CASSSKGRDRGAGEQFF.

This CDR3 reads CASRDRPTSGRYNEQFF. Written as DNA, the CDR3 is TGTGCCAGTAGGGACCGCCCGACTAGCGGGAGATACAATGAGCAGTTCTTC. V usage is TRBV19 and J usage is TRBJ2-1; 12 bases agree with TRBD2. CDR3 length equals 17 residues. The V gene's germline CDR1 is LNHDA and CDR2 SQIVND (reference sequence). The trim removed 6 bases at V and 4 bases at J, leaving 10 bases unmatched. Full variable domain (missing parts from reference TRBV19 and TRBJ2-1): DGGITQSPKYLFRKEGQNVTLSCEQNLNHDAMYWYRQDPGQGLRLIYYSQIVNDFQKGDIAEGYSVSREKKESFPLTVTSAQKNPTAFYLCASRDRPTSGRYNEQFFGPGTRLTVL.

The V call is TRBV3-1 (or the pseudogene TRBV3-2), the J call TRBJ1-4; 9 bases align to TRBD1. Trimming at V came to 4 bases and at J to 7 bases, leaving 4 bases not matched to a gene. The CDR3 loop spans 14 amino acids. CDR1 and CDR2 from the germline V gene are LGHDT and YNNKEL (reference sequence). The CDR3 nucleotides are TGTGCCAGCAGCCGGGGACAGGGAAGTGAAAAACTGTTTTTT. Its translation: CASSRGQGSEKLFF.

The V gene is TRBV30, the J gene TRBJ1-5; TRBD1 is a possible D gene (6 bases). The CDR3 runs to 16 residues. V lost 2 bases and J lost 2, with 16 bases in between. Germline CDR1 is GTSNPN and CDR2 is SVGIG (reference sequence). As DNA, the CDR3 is TGTGCCTGGAGTTCAGGGGCAGGGACGGGCAATCAGCCCCAGCATTTT. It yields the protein CAWSSGAGTGNQPQHF.

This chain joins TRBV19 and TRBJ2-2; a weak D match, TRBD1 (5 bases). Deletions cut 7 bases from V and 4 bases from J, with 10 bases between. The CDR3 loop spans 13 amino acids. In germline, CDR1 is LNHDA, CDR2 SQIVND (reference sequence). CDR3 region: CASTDRGTGELFF. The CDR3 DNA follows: TGTGCCAGTACGGATAGGGGCACCGGGGAGCTGTTTTTT. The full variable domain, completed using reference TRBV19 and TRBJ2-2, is DGGITQSPKYLFRKEGQNVTLSCEQNLNHDAMYWYRQDPGQGLRLIYYSQIVNDFQKGDIAEGYSVSREKKESFPLTVTSAQKNPTAFYLCASTDRGTGELFFGEGSRLTVL.

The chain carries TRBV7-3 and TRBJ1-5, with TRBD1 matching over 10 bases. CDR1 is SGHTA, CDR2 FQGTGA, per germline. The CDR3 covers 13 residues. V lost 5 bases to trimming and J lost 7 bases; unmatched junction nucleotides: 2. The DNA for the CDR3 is TGTGCCAGCAGCCGGGACAGGGGCCAGCCCCAGCATTTT. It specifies CASSRDRGQPQHF.

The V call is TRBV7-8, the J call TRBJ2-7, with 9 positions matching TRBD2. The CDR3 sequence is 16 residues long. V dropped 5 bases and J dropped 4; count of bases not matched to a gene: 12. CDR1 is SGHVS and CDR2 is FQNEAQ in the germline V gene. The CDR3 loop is CASSLTHSGSRYEQYF. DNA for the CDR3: TGTGCCAGCAGCCTGACACATAGCGGGAGTAGGTACGAGCAGTACTTC.

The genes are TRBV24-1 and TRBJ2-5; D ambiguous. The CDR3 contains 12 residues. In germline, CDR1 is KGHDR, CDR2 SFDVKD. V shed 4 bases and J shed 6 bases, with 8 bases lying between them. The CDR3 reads CATSELGQTQYF. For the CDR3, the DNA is TGTGCCACCAGTGAGCTAGGCCAGACCCAGTACTTC.

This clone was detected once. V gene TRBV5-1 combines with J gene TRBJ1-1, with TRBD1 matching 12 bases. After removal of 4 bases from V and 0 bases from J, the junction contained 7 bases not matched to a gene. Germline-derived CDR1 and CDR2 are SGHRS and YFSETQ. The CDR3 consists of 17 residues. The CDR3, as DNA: TGCGCCAGCAGCATTCGGGACAGGGGGCTTATGAACACTGAAGCTTTCTTT. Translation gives CASSIRDRGLMNTEAFF.

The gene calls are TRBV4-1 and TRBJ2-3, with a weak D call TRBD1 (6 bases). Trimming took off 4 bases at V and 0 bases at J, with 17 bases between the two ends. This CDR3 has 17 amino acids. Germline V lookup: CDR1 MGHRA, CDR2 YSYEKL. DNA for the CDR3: TGCGCCAGCAGCCGAACAGGGTCCGGCCTTAGCACAGATACGCAGTATTTT. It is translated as CASSRTGSGLSTDTQYF.